Described below is a single TCR beta chain sequence and its context. The data stem from a study of tumor-infiltrating lymphocytes in primary liver carcinoma. Using a constant-region primer together with ProtoScript II reverse transcriptase, TCR beta cDNA was made from around 500 ng of total RNA. Three rounds of nested multiplex PCR with slightly modified ARM-PCR produced TCR beta libraries. Both of the initial two PCR rounds ran for approximately 11 cycles and employed TRBV1-TRBV30 forward primers alongside a C-beta reverse primer. TCRdb ran MiXCR on the multiplex PCR reads and lists one entry per CDR3 protein. The table records tens of thousands of distinct CDR3 sequences, 60% to 80% of them present only once. Bulk tissue was left unsorted, and RNA and DNA were co-extracted from around 18-30 mg of it. The CDR3 totals 13 residues. V was trimmed by 4 bases and J by 3 bases, leaving 10 bases between them. Germline assignment: CDR1 LNHDA and CDR2 SQIVND (reference sequence).

Sample: tumor-adjacent normal liver tissue. The chain combines TRBV19 with TRBJ2-7, with D unclear. The receptor was derived from a woman in her twenties or thirties with primary liver carcinoma and hepatitis B virus infection. CDR3 nucleotides: TGTGCCAGTAGTAGATCCCAATTCTACGAGCAGTACTTC. Translation gives CASSRSQFYEQYF.